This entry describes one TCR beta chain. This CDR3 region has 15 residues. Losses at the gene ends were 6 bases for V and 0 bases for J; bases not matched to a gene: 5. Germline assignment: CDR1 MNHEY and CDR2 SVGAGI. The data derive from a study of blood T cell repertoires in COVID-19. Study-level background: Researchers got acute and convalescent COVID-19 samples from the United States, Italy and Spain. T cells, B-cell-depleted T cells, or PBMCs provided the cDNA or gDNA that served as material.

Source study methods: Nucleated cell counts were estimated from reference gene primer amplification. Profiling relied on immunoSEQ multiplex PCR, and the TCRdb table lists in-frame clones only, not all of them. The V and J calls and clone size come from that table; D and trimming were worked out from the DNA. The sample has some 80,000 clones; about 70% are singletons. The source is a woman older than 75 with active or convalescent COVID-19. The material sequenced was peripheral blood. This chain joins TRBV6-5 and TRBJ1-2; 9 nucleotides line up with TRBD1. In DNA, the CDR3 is TGTGCCAGCAGAACGGACAGGGGAGCTAACTATGGCTACACCTTC. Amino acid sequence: CASRTDRGANYGYTF.